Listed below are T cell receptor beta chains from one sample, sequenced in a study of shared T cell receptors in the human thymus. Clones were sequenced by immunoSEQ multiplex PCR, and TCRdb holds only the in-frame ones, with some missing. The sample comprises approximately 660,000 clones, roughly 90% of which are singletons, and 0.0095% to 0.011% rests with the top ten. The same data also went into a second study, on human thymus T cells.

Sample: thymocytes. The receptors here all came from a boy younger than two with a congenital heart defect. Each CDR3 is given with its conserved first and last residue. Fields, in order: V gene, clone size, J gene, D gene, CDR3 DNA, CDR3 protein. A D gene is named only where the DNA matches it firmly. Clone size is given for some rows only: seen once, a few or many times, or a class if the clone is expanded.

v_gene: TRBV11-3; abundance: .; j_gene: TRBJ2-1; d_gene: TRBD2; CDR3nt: TGTGCCAGCAGCCCGCGGGGGGTAGCGGATGAGCAGTTCTTC; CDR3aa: CASSPRGVADEQFF
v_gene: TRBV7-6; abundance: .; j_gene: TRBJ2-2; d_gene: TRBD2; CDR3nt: TGTGCCAGCAGCCCCGGGACTAGCGGGCTTGATAGCGGGGAGCTGTTTTTT; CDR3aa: CASSPGTSGLDSGELFF
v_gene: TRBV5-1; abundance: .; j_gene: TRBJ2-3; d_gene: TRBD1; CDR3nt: TGCGCCAGCAGCTTGTCGGGACAGGGTAAAGATACGCAGTATTTT; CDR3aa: CASSLSGQGKDTQYF
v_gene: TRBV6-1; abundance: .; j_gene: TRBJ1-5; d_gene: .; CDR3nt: TGTGCCTCCGTCCGGAGGGGAGCAAGCAATCAGCCCCAGCATTTT; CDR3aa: CASVRRGASNQPQHF
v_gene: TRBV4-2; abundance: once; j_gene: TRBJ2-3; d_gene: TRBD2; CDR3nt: TGTGCCAGCAGCCAAGATAAGAGTGGTAGCGGGAGGGAAACAGATACGCAGTATTTT; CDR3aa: CASSQDKSGSGRETDTQYF
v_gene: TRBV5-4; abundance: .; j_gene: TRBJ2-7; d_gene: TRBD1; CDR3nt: TGTGCCAGCAGCTCCACGCAGGGACAGGGGGCCCACGAGCAGTACTTC; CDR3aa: CASSSTQGQGAHEQYF
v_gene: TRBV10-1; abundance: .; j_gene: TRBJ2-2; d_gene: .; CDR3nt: TGCGCCAGCGGGAGACAGGCGAGCACCGGGGAGCTGTTTTTT; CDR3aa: CASGRQASTGELFF
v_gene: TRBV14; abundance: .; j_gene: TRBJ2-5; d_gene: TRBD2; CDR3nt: TGTGCCAGCAGCCAAGATAGGCGCGTCGGGCTAGCGGGAAAAGAGACCCAGTACTTC; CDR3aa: CASSQDRRVGLAGKETQYF
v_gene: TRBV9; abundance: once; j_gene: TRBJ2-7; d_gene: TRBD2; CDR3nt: TGTGCCAGCAGCGTTCAAGCGGGAGGGCCACACGAGCAGTACTTC; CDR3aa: CASSVQAGGPHEQYF
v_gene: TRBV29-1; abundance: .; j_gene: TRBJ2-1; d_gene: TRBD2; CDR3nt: TGCAGCGCCGGACTAGCTAGATCAGACAATGAGCAGTTCTTC; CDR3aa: CSAGLARSDNEQFF
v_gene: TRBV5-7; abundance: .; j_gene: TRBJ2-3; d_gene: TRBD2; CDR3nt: TGTGCCAGCAGCCGGGGGACTAGCGGCACAGATACGCAGTATTTT; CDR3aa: CASSRGTSGTDTQYF
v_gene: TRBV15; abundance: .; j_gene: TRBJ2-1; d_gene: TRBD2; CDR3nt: TGTGCCACCGGGCGGGGGAGCAGAGAGGTCGCGGATGAGCAGTTCTTC; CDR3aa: CATGRGSREVADEQFF
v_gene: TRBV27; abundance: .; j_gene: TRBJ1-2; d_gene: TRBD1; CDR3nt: TGTGCCAGCAGTCCACGCCCGGACAGGGGAAAGGATGGCTACACCTTC; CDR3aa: CASSPRPDRGKDGYTF
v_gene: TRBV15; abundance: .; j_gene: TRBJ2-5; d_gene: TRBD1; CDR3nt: TGTGCCACCAGCAGAATGACAGGGGAAGGGGAGACCCAGTACTTC; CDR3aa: CATSRMTGEGETQYF
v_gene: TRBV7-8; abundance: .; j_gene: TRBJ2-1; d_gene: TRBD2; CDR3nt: TGTGCCAGCTCCAGGACTAGCGGGAGATTAAGTCTCGGTAATGAGCAGTTCTTC; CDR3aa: CASSRTSGRLSLGNEQFF
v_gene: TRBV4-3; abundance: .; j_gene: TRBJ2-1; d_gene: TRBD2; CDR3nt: TGCGCCAGCAGCCAAGGTTCTCCGAAGCGGGAGGTGTGTTGCTCCTACAATGAGCAGTTCTTC; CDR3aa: CASSQGSPKREVCCSYNEQFF
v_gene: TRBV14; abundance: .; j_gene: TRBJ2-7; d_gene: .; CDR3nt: TGTGCCAGCAGCCAAGGTGGGTTACAGGGATCCTACGAGCAGTACTTC; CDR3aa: CASSQGGLQGSYEQYF
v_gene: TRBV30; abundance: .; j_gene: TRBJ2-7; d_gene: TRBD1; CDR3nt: TGTGCCTGGAGCCCCGCTTTTCGAGACAGGGGTTCGGACGAGCAGTACTTC; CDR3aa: CAWSPAFRDRGSDEQYF
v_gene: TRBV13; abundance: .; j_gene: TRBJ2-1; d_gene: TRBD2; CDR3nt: TGTGCCAGCAGCTCGACGACTAGCGGAAGAGGCTCCTACAATGAGCAGTTCTTC; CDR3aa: CASSSTTSGRGSYNEQFF
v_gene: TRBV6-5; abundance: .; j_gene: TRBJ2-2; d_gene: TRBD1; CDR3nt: TGTGCCAGCAGTGGACAGGGCATTCACGGGGAGCTGTTTTTT; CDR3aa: CASSGQGIHGELFF
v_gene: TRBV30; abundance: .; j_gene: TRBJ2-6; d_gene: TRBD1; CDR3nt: TGTGCCTGGAACAGACAGGGGAGTCGTGGGGCCAACGTCCTGACTTTC; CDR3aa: CAWNRQGSRGANVLTF
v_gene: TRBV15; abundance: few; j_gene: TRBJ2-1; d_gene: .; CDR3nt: TGTGCCACCGCCGGCGGGCCTCTAAGCTCCTACAATGAGCAGTTCTTC; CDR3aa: CATAGGPLSSYNEQFF
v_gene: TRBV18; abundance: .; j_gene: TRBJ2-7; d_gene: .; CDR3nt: TGTGCCAGCTCACCCTCAGTTTACGAGCAGTACTTC; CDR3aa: CASSPSVYEQYF
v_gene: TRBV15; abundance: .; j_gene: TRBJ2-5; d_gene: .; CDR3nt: TGTGCCACCAGCAAACGGCAGGGGAAAGAGACCCAGTACTTC; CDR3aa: CATSKRQGKETQYF
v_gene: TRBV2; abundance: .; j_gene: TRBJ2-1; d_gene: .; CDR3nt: TGTGCCAGCAATCTCAATGAGCAGTTCTTC; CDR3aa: CASNLNEQFF
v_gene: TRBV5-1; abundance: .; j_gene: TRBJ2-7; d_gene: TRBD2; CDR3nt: TGCGCCAGCAGCGGCGGACTAGCGGGAGTTTCCTACGAGCAGTACTTC; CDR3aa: CASSGGLAGVSYEQYF
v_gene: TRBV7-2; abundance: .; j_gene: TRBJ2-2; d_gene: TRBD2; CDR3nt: TGTGCCAGCCGGGGACTAGCTTTTACCGGGGAGCTGTTTTTT; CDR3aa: CASRGLAFTGELFF
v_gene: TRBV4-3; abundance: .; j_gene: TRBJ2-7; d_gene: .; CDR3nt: TGCGCCAGCAGCCAACAACTAGCCCTCTACGAGCAGTACTTC; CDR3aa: CASSQQLALYEQYF
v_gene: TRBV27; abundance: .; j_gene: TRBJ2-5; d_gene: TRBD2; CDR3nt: TGTGCCAGCAGCTATGGGACTAGCGGCCAAGAGACCCAGTACTTC; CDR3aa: CASSYGTSGQETQYF
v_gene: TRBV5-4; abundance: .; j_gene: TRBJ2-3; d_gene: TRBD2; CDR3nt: TGTGCCAGCAGCCACAGGTGGACTAGCGGGAGGGATAGCACAGATACGCAGTATTTT; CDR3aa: CASSHRWTSGRDSTDTQYF
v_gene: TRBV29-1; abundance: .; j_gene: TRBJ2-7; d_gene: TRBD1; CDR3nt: TGCAGCGTTGAATCGGGGCAGGGGGAGTCCTACGAGCAGTACTTC; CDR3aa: CSVESGQGESYEQYF
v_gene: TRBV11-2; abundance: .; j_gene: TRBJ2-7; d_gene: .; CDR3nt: TGTGCCAGCAGCTTAGATACCCAGGGCAACTCCTACGAGCAGTACTTC; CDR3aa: CASSLDTQGNSYEQYF
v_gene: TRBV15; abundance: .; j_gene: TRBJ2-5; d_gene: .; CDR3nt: TGTGCCACCAGCAGAGTGGCAGCGGCACGACAAGAGACCCAGTACTTC; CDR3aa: CATSRVAAARQETQYF
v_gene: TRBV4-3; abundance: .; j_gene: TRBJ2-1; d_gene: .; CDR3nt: TGCGCCAGCAGCCAAGATCGGGCTAGCCGGCATGAGCAGTTCTTC; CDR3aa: CASSQDRASRHEQFF
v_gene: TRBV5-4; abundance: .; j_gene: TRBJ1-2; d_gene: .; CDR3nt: TGTGCCAGCAGCTTGGGTCAGGGAGGCTATGGCTACACCTTC; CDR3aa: CASSLGQGGYGYTF
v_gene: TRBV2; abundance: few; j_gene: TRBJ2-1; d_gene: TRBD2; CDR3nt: TGTGCCAGCAGTGAAAATCCGGGACTAGCGGGAGTGGGCAGCTCCTACAATGAGCAGTTCTTC; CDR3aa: CASSENPGLAGVGSSYNEQFF
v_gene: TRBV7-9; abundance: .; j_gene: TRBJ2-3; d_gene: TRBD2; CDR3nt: TGTGCCAGCAGCTCTAGCCCACTAGCGGGTCCAGATACGCAGTATTTT; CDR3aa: CASSSSPLAGPDTQYF
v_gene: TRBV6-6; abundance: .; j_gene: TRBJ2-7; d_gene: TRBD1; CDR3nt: TGTGCCAGCAGCTCATCCTGGGGACAGGACTCCTACGAGCAGTACTTC; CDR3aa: CASSSSWGQDSYEQYF
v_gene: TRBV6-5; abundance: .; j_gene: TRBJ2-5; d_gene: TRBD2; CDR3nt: TGTGCCAGCAGCCCTAGCGGGAGTGGGGAAGAGACCCAGTACTTC; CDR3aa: CASSPSGSGEETQYF
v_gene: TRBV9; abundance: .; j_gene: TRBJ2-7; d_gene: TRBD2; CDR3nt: TGTGCCAGCAGCCAGGGAGGGGACGCTCCCCGGTCCTACGAGCAGTACTTC; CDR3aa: CASSQGGDAPRSYEQYF
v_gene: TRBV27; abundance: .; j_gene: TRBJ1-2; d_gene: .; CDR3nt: TGTGCCAGCAGTTTAGAAGCAGGTACCAACTATGGCTACACCTTC; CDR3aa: CASSLEAGTNYGYTF
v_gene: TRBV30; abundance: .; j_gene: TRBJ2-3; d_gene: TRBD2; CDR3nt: TGTGCCTGGAGTGGACTAGCCCCCGACACGGATACGCAGTATTTT; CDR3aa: CAWSGLAPDTDTQYF
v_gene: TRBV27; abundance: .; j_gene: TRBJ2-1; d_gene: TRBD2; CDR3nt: TGTGCCAGCAGTCTAGCGGGAGCGGGGAATGAGCAGTTCTTC; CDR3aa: CASSLAGAGNEQFF
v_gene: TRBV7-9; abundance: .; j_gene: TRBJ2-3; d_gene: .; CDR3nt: TGTGCCAGCAGCTGGGGAGAGGTTTTGACAGATACGCAGTATTTT; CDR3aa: CASSWGEVLTDTQYF
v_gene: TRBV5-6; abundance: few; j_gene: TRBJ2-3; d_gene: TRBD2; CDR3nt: TGTGCCAGCAGCCCGAGGACTAGCGGGAGTGGTCAGGCAGATACGCAGTATTTT; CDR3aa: CASSPRTSGSGQADTQYF
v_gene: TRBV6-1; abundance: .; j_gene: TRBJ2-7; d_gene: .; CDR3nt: TGTGCCAGCAGTGTTTGTCCGCCCCACAGGGAAAATAAGAAAGAGCAGTACTTC; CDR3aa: CASSVCPPHRENKKEQYF
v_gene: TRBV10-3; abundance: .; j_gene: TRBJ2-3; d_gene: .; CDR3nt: TGTGCCATCAGTGAGTCCGGGCGGGTCAACACAGATACGCAGTATTTT; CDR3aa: CAISESGRVNTDTQYF
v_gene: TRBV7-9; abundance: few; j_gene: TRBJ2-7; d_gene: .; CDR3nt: TGTGCCAGCAGCTTACAGGGCAGGGGGGACTACGAGCAGTACTTC; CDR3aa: CASSLQGRGDYEQYF
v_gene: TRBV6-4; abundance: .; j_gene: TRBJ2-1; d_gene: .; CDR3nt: TGTGCCAGCCCGGCGGCCTCCTACAATGAGCAGTTCTTC; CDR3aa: CASPAASYNEQFF
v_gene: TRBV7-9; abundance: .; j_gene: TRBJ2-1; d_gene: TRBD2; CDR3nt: TGTGCCAGCAGCCCCGGACTAGCCTCAAGCTCCTACAATGAGCAGTTCTTC; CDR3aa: CASSPGLASSSYNEQFF
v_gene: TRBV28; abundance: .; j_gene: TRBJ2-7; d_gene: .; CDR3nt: TGTGCCAGCAGTTTTGGAGTCTACTACGAGCAGTACTTC; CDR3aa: CASSFGVYYEQYF
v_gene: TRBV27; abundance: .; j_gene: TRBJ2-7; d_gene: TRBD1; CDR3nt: TGTGCCAGCAGTTTCGGGACAGGGGTACTCTACGAGCAGTACTTC; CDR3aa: CASSFGTGVLYEQYF
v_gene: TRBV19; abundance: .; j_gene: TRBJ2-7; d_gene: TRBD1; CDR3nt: TGTGCCAGTAGTGTCGGGGGACAGGGGAACGAGCAGTACTTC; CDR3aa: CASSVGGQGNEQYF
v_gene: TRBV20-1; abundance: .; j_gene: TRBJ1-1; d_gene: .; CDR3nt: TGCAGTGCTAGAGGACAGGCGGAAGCTTTCTTT; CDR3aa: CSARGQAEAFF
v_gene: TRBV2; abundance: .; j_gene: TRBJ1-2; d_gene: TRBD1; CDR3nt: TGTGCCAGCAGTGTTACCTGCTATCCTACAGGGACAGTGGATCTGGTTGAGTATGGCTACACCTTC; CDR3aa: CASSVTCYPTGTVDLVEYGYTF
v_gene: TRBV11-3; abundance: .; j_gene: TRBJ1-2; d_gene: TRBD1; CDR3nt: TGTGCCAGCAGCTTAGTAAAGGGACAGGCCACCTATGGCTACACCTTC; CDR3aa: CASSLVKGQATYGYTF
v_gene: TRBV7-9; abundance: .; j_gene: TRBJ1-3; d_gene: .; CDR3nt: TGTGCCAGCAGCACACGAATCGGGGAGCCCGTCTCTGGAAACACCATATATTTT; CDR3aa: CASSTRIGEPVSGNTIYF
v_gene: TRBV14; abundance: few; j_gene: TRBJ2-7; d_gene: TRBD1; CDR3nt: TGTGCCAGCAGCCAAGTATTATCGACAGGGGAAAGCTCCGAGCAGTACTTC; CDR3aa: CASSQVLSTGESSEQYF
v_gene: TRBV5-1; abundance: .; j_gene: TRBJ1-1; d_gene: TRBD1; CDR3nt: TGCGCCAGCAGCGAAACGGGACAGGTGAACACTGAAGCTTTCTTT; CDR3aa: CASSETGQVNTEAFF
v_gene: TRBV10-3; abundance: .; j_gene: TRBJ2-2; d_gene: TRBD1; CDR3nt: TGTGCCATCAGGAGCGGGACAGGGCCCGCGGGGGAGCTGTTTTTT; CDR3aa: CAIRSGTGPAGELFF